Listed below are T cell receptor beta chains from one sample, sequenced in a study of shared clonotypes between healthy human individuals. Some clones are missing from TCRdb's copy, which holds only in-frame ones; the method was immunoSEQ multiplex PCR. The table has about 800,000 clones, about 96% seen once. What was sequenced was naive CD8+ T cells sorted from blood. These receptors came from a young man in good health. CDR3s include the opening cysteine and the closing phenylalanine or tryptophan. The order of the fields is V gene, J gene, CDR3 protein.

v_call: TRBV19
j_call: TRBJ2-2
cdr3_aa: CASKNPEVNGDRGTGELFF

v_call: TRBV7-3
j_call: TRBJ2-1
cdr3_aa: CASSLMGGPSNEQFF

v_call: TRBV9
j_call: TRBJ2-1
cdr3_aa: CASSVGQGLGEQFF

v_call: TRBV27
j_call: TRBJ1-4
cdr3_aa: CASSVGLSNEKLFF

v_call: TRBV27
j_call: TRBJ2-1
cdr3_aa: CASSLSDRNEQFF

v_call: TRBV7-8
j_call: TRBJ2-2
cdr3_aa: CASSPDGGGGTGELFF

v_call: TRBV14
j_call: TRBJ2-1
cdr3_aa: CASSQEGLGSYEQFF

v_call: TRBV29-1
j_call: TRBJ2-7
cdr3_aa: CSVSGEGQRHEQYF

v_call: TRBV27
j_call: TRBJ1-2
cdr3_aa: CATYRGQGRNGYTF

v_call: TRBV25-1
j_call: TRBJ2-7
cdr3_aa: CASEGLAGAEQYF